This TCR beta chain came from a study of T-cell reconstitution after alpha-beta-depleted transplantation in children. Points from the study as a whole: Some patients owed their high day-60 TCRbeta diversity to surviving recipient T cells and thymic progenitors. The authors attributed T-cell counts and diversity one year after transplant mostly to newly produced T cells. It was reported that alpha-beta T cells came from several hundred expanded graft clones (about two months after transplant).

The authors prepared the TCRbeta library with unique molecular identifiers. Via MiXCR, TCRdb re-called the PCR reads, giving one row per CDR3 protein. Of some 600,000 distinct CDR3 sequences listed, roughly 13% were seen once; the top ten hold over 2%. Details on this clonotype: Its antigen is as yet unknown.

The germline CDR1 and CDR2 sequences are SQVTM and ANQGSEA. The CDR3 extends over 13 amino acids. The junction had 5 bases not matched to a gene; V was cut back by 4 bases and J by 6 bases. The chain has TRBV29-1 and TRBJ2-2; 7 nucleotides agree with TRBD1. This receptor was identified in a male patient younger than 18 who had a stem cell transplant for acute myeloid leukemia, so the T cells may come from the graft donor. The sequenced sample was PBMCs, mostly from graft donor cells, obtained 360 days after TCRalphabeta/CD19-depleted stem cell transplant. The CDR3 DNA reads as TGCAGCGTTGTTGAGGGGGCGGCCGGGGAGCTGTTTTTT. The encoded protein is CSVVEGAAGELFF.